Given below is one T cell receptor (beta chain) in context. These data come from a study of blood T cell repertoires in COVID-19. The wider study: Sites in the United States, Italy and Spain provided acute and convalescent COVID-19 samples. Nucleic acid was either cDNA or gDNA, and it came from T cells, B-cell-depleted T cells, or PBMCs.

Assay used: immunoSEQ multiplex PCR; TCRdb lists only in-frame clones, some missing. The sample has fewer than 250,000 clones, roughly nine tenths seen once. The sequencing sample was made of peripheral blood. The receptor was isolated from a woman aged 45-60 years with acute or convalescent COVID-19.

CDR3 in amino acids: CASTPDGGTNYGYTF. CDR3 DNA: TGTGCCAGCACCCCAGACGGGGGAACTAACTATGGCTACACCTTC. This rearrangement joins TRBV5-4 to TRBJ1-2; tentative D call: TRBD1 (5 bases). V was trimmed by 6 bases and J by 0 bases, leaving 15 bases between them. This CDR3 is built from 15 residues. Germline V gene data show CDR1 as SGHNT and CDR2 as YYREEE (reference sequence).